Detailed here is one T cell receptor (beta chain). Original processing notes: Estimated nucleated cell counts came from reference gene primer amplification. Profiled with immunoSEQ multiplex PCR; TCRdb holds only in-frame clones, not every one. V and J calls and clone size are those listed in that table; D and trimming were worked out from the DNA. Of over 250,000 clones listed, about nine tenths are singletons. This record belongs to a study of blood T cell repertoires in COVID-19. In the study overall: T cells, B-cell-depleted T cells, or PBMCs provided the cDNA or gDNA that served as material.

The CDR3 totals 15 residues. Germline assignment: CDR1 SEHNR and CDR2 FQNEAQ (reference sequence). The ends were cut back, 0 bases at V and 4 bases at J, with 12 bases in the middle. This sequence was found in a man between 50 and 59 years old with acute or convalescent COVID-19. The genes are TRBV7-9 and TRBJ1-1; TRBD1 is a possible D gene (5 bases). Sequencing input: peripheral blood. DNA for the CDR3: TGTGCCAGCAGCTTAGCCGGTGACAGAGGCACTGAAGCTTTCTTT. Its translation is CASSLAGDRGTEAFF.